These 15 T cell receptor beta chains came from one sample sequenced in a study of blood T cell repertoires in COVID-19. Clones were sequenced by immunoSEQ multiplex PCR, and TCRdb holds only the in-frame ones, with some missing. The sample comprises about 140,000 clones, more than 60% of which are singletons, and about 1.8% rests with the top ten. Sequenced input: peripheral blood. These receptors were collected from a woman aged 55-70 years with acute or convalescent COVID-19.

This clone showed up just a few times. The chain links TRBV5-5 to TRBJ1-5; TRBD1 agrees at 7 bases. The germline V gene has CDR1 SGHKS and CDR2 YYEKEE (reference sequence). CDR3 length equals 18 residues. Trimming took 3 bases from V and 1 from J; bases not matched to a gene: 13. This CDR3 reads CASSWAADRSPSNQPQHF. The CDR3 DNA sequence: TGTGCCAGCAGCTGGGCGGCGGACAGGAGTCCGAGCAATCAGCCCCAGCATTTT.

Comments on this clone: An end of the junction differs from the germline gene, which may be a read error. The chain employs TRBV10-1 and TRBJ2-2, with D perhaps TRBD2 (6 bases). Germline V gene sequence: CDR1 WNHNN, CDR2 SYGVQD (reference sequence). The CDR3 is 12 amino acids. This CDR3 reads CWAGKDTGELFF. In nucleotides, the CDR3 is TGTTGGGCGGGAAAGGACACCGGGGAGCTGTTTTTT.

V and J are TRBV20-1 and TRBJ1-5, with D possibly matching TRBD1 (5 bases). Trimming removed 3 bases at V and 0 bases at J, with 12 bases between. Germline CDR1 reads DFQATT; CDR2 reads SNEGSKA (reference sequence). The CDR3 loop spans 15 amino acids. CDR3 sequence (DNA): TGCAGTGCTAGTGCCTCAGGGTATAGCAATCAGCCCCAGCATTTT. Its protein is CSASASGYSNQPQHF.

The CDR3 loop is CASSEAAGEQFF. CDR3 nucleotides: TGTGCCAGCAGTGAGGCAGCAGGTGAGCAGTTCTTC. This chain uses TRBV2 with TRBJ2-1, with no clear D. This CDR3 has 12 residues. The germline V gene encodes CDR1 SNHLY and CDR2 FYNNEI. V lost 3 bases to trimming and J lost 9 bases, with 9 bases between them. The variable domain in full, with the rest retrieved from reference TRBV2 and TRBJ2-1, is EPEVTQTPSHQVTQMGQEVILRCVPISNHLYFYWYRQILGQKVEFLVSFYNNEISEKSEIFDDQFSVERPDGSNFTLKIRSTKLEDSAMYFCASSEAAGEQFFGPGTRLTVL.

This chain joins TRBV5-6 and TRBJ1-2, with D possibly TRBD1 on 6 matching bases. V dropped 4 bases and J dropped 2 bases, with 12 bases sitting between them. CDR1 and CDR2 from the germline V gene are SGHDT and YYEEEE. This CDR3 has 14 amino acids. The CDR3 loop is CASSRTGWNYGYTF. DNA for the CDR3: TGTGCCAGCAGCCGTACAGGGTGGAACTATGGCTACACCTTC.

The chain joins TRBV2 to TRBJ2-5; maybe TRBD2 (6 bases). The ends were cut back, 7 bases at V and 5 bases at J, with 23 bases in the middle. The CDR3 totals 16 residues. The germline V gene has CDR1 SNHLY and CDR2 FYNNEI. DNA for the CDR3: TGTGCCAGCAATCCGGGACTGGCAATAGTTGGGGAGACCCAGTACTTC. This codes for CASNPGLAIVGETQYF.

The J gene is TRBJ2-2, the V gene TRBV7-9; D unclear. The CDR3 loop spans 18 amino acids. The V end lost 6 bases, the J end lost 1 base, and 21 bases lay between the germline ends. Germline V lookup: CDR1 SEHNR, CDR2 FQNEAQ (reference sequence). The CDR3 nucleotides read TGTGCCAGCAGTTACGGTAGTTCCGAGACTGAGAACACCGGGGAGCTGTTTTTT. Translation: CASSYGSSETENTGELFF.

The genes are TRBV19 and TRBJ1-1; 7 nucleotides match TRBD1. CDR1 is LNHDA, CDR2 SQIVND, per germline (reference sequence). CDR3 size: 17 residues. Trimming cost V 0 bases and J 7 bases; bases outside gene matches: 14. The DNA of the CDR3 is TGTGCCAGTAGTATAGATTCTCCGGGACAGAGCTTCCGTGAAGCTTTCTTT. Its translation is CASSIDSPGQSFREAFF. The full variable domain, its missing parts supplied by reference TRBV19 and TRBJ1-1, is DGGITQSPKYLFRKEGQNVTLSCEQNLNHDAMYWYRQDPGQGLRLIYYSQIVNDFQKGDIAEGYSVSREKKESFPLTVTSAQKNPTAFYLCASSIDSPGQSFREAFFGQGTRLTVV.

The chain uses TRBV19 and TRBJ1-5; D might be TRBD1 (6 bases). CDR1 and CDR2 (germline): LNHDA, SQIVND (reference sequence). V gave up 5 bases and J gave up 2 bases, with 19 bases separating them. The CDR3 runs 17 residues. CDR3 protein: CASSALLQGSGNQPQHF. In DNA form, the CDR3 reads TGTGCCAGTAGTGCTCTGCTTCAGGGGAGCGGCAATCAGCCCCAGCATTTT.

The V call is TRBV28, the J call TRBJ1-1; TRBD1 matches 7 bases. The length of the CDR3 is 15 residues. Germline assignment: CDR1 MDHEN and CDR2 SYDVKM. With V trimmed by 6 bases and J by 1 base, 8 bases remained unmatched. This chain's CDR3 is CASRLPGGGNTEAFF. The CDR3 region has the DNA TGTGCCAGCAGACTCCCAGGGGGTGGGAACACTGAAGCTTTCTTT.

This rearrangement joins TRBV2 to TRBJ2-7; 8 nucleotides agree with TRBD2. The CDR3 extends over 12 amino acids. Germline trimming cut 5 bases from V and 3 bases from J; bases unmatched to any gene: 0. CDR1 is SNHLY and CDR2 is FYNNEI in the germline V gene. CDR3 bases: TGTGCCAGCAGTAGCGGGAGCTACGAGCAGTACTTC. It translates to CASSSGSYEQYF.

The chain links TRBV5-8 to TRBJ2-5; TRBD2 agrees at 8 bases. J was trimmed by 5 bases and V by 4 bases; bases with no gene match: 13. Germline CDR1 reads SGHTS; CDR2 reads YDEGEE. The CDR3 length is 16 residues. The CDR3 DNA follows: TGTGCCAGCAGCCCGCTGACTAGAGCGGGAGAGGAGACCCAGTACTTC. As protein: CASSPLTRAGEETQYF.

V and J are TRBV30 and TRBJ1-2; D is possibly TRBD1 (5 bases). The germline CDR1 and CDR2 sequences are GTSNPN and SVGIG (reference sequence). There are 13 residues in the CDR3. The ends were cut back, 3 bases at V and 4 bases at J, with 12 bases in the middle. This CDR3 reads CAWRETAIYGYTF. CDR3 bases: TGTGCCTGGAGAGAGACAGCAATCTATGGCTACACCTTC.

In this sample, this clone turned up a few times. The V call is TRBV7-9, the J call TRBJ2-5; TRBD1 agrees at 9 bases. CDR3 size: 15 residues. CDR1 SEHNR and CDR2 FQNEAQ come from the germline V gene (reference sequence). With V trimmed by 0 bases and J by 2 bases, 1 base remained unmatched. The CDR3: CASSLATGGQETQYF. The CDR3 region has the DNA TGTGCCAGCAGCTTAGCGACAGGGGGACAAGAGACCCAGTACTTC.

The chain has TRBV2 and TRBJ2-3; D may be TRBD2 (6 bases). Per germline, CDR1 SNHLY and CDR2 FYNNEI. The CDR3 is 19 residues long. V lost 7 bases to trimming and J lost 0 bases, with 26 bases between them. CDR3 bases: TGTGCCAGCAACATCTATCCGGCGGGAAAACAGTCTAGCACAGATACGCAGTATTTT. Amino acid sequence: CASNIYPAGKQSSTDTQYF.